This T cell receptor (beta chain) came from a study of blood T cell repertoires in COVID-19. Sequencing used immunoSEQ multiplex PCR; TCRdb keeps in-frame clones, though not all of them. Of 250,000 to 350,000 clones listed, approximately 90% are singletons. The sample holds one count of this clone. Recruitment covered fewer than 25 US areas and drew participants whose ages spanned roughly 18 to 90 years. The germline CDR1 and CDR2 sequences are SGHVS and FQNEAQ. V was cut by 5 bases and J by 4 bases, with 13 bases left in between. The CDR3 loop spans 14 amino acids. This receptor was obtained from a woman aged 60-70 years in a cohort exposed to, infected with or recovered from COVID-19 (not recorded which). The V call is TRBV7-8, the J call TRBJ2-3; D is unclear. The specimen sequenced was PBMCs or T cells enriched from blood (not recorded which). The CDR3 region is CASSRLESPDTQYF. CDR3 nucleotides: TGTGCCAGCAGCCGGCTGGAGAGCCCAGATACGCAGTATTTT.